Following are 32 T cell receptor beta chains from one sample sequenced in a study of T cell repertoires in cytomegalovirus infection. TCRdb itself ran the reads through MiXCR, one entry per CDR3 protein. The table records a few hundred thousand distinct CDR3 sequences, around 27% of them present only once. Specimen: PBMCs. These receptors originate from a human donor in good health (CMV status not recorded). Some clones in this sample may be carry-over from other donors' samples.

This clonotype was observed at least ten times. The genes are TRBV11-2 and TRBJ2-1; 7 bases are a match to TRBD2. CDR3 size: 14 residues. Germline CDR1 is SGHAT and CDR2 is FQNNGV. V gave up 5 bases and J gave up 2 bases; unmatched junction bases: 3. CDR3 sequence: CASSLSGTYNEQFF. The CDR3 nucleotides are TGTGCCAGCAGCCTAAGCGGGACCTACAATGAGCAGTTCTTC.

This chain uses TRBV11-2 with TRBJ1-2; 10 positions agree with TRBD1. This CDR3 contains 18 residues. The germline gives CDR1 SGHAT, CDR2 FQNNGV. J gave up 7 bases and V 0 bases, and 14 bases lay outside the gene matches. CDR3 sequence: CASSLDLRQGAQIGGYTF. DNA of the CDR3: TGTGCCAGCAGCTTAGATCTCCGACAGGGGGCGCAGATTGGTGGCTACACCTTC.

The chain is built from TRBV7-9 and TRBJ1-1; perhaps TRBD1 as D (6 bases). Between the trimmed V and J ends, which lost 3 bases and 0 bases, there was a span of 11 bases. Germline loops: CDR1 SEHNR, CDR2 FQNEAQ (reference sequence). There are 15 residues in the CDR3. The CDR3 sequence is CASSLDSPMNTEAFF. CDR3 in DNA: TGTGCCAGCAGCTTGGACAGTCCCATGAACACTGAAGCTTTCTTT.

The chain has TRBV5-1 and TRBJ1-1; D gene uncertain. The CDR3 is made up of 12 amino acids. Trimming removed 1 base at V and 6 bases at J, with 7 bases between. The germline gives CDR1 SGHRS, CDR2 YFSETQ. The CDR3: CASSLNPAEAFF. DNA for the CDR3: TGCGCCAGCAGCTTGAATCCCGCTGAAGCTTTCTTT.

This clonotype occurred a few times. This chain uses TRBV7-2 with TRBJ2-1, with 11 bases matching TRBD2. V dropped 2 bases and J dropped 0; count of bases not matched to a gene: 9. Germline V CDR1 and CDR2: SGHTA, FQGNSA. The CDR3 is made up of 19 amino acids. In DNA form, the CDR3 reads TGTGCCAGCAGCTTATTGGCTAGCGGGGGGCCCCGCTCCTACAATGAGCAGTTCTTC. Its protein product is CASSLLASGGPRSYNEQFF.

This clonotype was counted between two and nine times. The chain recombines TRBV6-2 or TRBV6-3 with TRBJ2-7; 9 bases are shared with TRBD2. In germline, CDR1 is MNHEY, CDR2 SVGEGT. J was trimmed by 6 bases and V by 6 bases; bases with no gene match: 9. CDR3 length: 14 amino acids. CDR3 loop: CASSPGLALREQYV. The CDR3 DNA reads TGTGCCAGCAGCCCGGGACTAGCCCTCCGCGAGCAGTACGTC.

This chain links TRBV6-2 or TRBV6-3 with TRBJ2-4, with a possible D match to TRBD2 (5 bases). CDR3 length: 15 amino acids. V was clipped by 0 bases and J by 7 bases, with 13 bases between them. Germline-derived CDR1 and CDR2 are MNHEY and SVGEGT. The CDR3 loop reads CASSYSTSSRNIQYF. Here the CDR3 DNA reads TGTGCCAGCAGTTACTCGACCTCTAGCCGGAACATTCAGTACTTC.

This clonotype has more than one count but fewer than ten. CDR3: CASSLAPSGGNNEQFF. The CDR3 DNA sequence: TGTGCCAGCAGCTTAGCGCCTAGCGGGGGTAACAATGAGCAGTTCTTC. The V gene is TRBV7-8, the J gene TRBJ2-1; 10 nucleotides align to TRBD2. From germline, CDR1 is SGHVS and CDR2 FQNEAQ. J was trimmed by 5 bases and V by 0 bases; bases with no gene match: 4. This CDR3 is built from 16 residues. The full variable domain, in which reference TRBV7-8 and TRBJ2-1 provide the parts outside the CDR3, is GAGVSQSPRYKVAKRGQDVALRCDPISGHVSLFWYQQALGQGPEFLTYFQNEAQLDKSGLPSDRFFAERPEGSVSTLKIQRTQQEDSAVYLCASSLAPSGGNNEQFFGPGTRLTVL.

This chain joins TRBV28 and TRBJ2-5; perhaps TRBD1 as D (5 bases). This CDR3 spans 17 amino acids. The V end was cut by 4 bases, the J end by 5 bases, with 23 bases between. In germline, CDR1 is MDHEN, CDR2 SYDVKM. The CDR3 nucleotides are TGTGCCAGCAGTTCCCCGTCGTCCCCAGGGCCCGTCGAGACCCAGTACTTC. It encodes CASSSPSSPGPVETQYF.

This clonotype has more than one count but fewer than ten. The chain recombines TRBV27 with TRBJ1-4; D may be TRBD1 (5 bases). The length of the CDR3 is 15 residues. CDR1 is MNHEY and CDR2 is SMNVEV in the germline V gene (reference sequence). Trimming shortened V by 4 bases and J by 0 bases, and 9 bases separated the two germline ends. CDR3 sequence (DNA): TGTGCCAGCAGTTCCAGGGATGCAACTAATGAAAAACTGTTTTTT. Its translation is CASSSRDATNEKLFF.

This chain uses TRBV12-5 with TRBJ2-1; D possibly corresponds to TRBD2 (6 bases). The CDR3 runs 15 residues. Per germline, CDR1 LGHNT and CDR2 FRNRAP. V dropped 1 base and J dropped 6 bases, with 13 bases sitting between them. This CDR3 reads CASGLGAGLGNEQFF. The DNA of the CDR3 is TGTGCTAGTGGTTTGGGGGCGGGGTTGGGCAATGAGCAGTTCTTC.

In this sample, this clonotype turned up a few times. The J gene is TRBJ2-4, the V gene TRBV6-1; D is unclear. V lost 7 bases to trimming and J lost 0 bases, with 19 bases between them. The length of the CDR3 is 17 residues. Germline-derived CDR1 and CDR2 are MNHNS and SASEGT. This chain's CDR3 is CASIYVGGWEAKNIQYF. The CDR3 DNA sequence: TGTGCCAGCATTTACGTAGGTGGTTGGGAAGCCAAAAACATTCAGTACTTC.

This clonotype was recorded many times. This chain links TRBV7-2 with TRBJ1-5; D is ambiguous. Germline V gene lookup returns CDR1 SGHTA and CDR2 FQGNSA. Trimming shortened V by 1 base and J by 7 bases, and 8 bases separated the two germline ends. The CDR3 runs to 13 residues. DNA of the CDR3: TGTGCCAGCAGCTTAGTTTCCCAGCAGCCCCAGCATTTT. Translating gives CASSLVSQQPQHF.

The chain is built from TRBV30 and TRBJ1-4, with D unresolved. V lost 0 bases to trimming and J lost 6 bases, with 14 bases between them. CDR1 is GTSNPN and CDR2 is SVGIG in the germline V gene (reference sequence). The CDR3 has 15 amino acids. The CDR3 region is CAWSVRAWEDEKLFF. CDR3 DNA: TGTGCCTGGAGTGTACGAGCCTGGGAGGATGAAAAACTGTTTTTT.

This clonotype has only a few counts. The chain employs TRBV6-5 and TRBJ2-5; D unresolved. In germline, CDR1 is MNHEY, CDR2 SVGAGI. Trimming removed 7 bases from V and 3 bases from J, with 9 bases in between. The CDR3 loop spans 12 amino acids. CDR3 in amino acids: CASISKEETQYF. The CDR3 DNA reads as TGTGCCAGCATTTCAAAAGAAGAGACCCAGTACTTC.

This clonotype was seen a handful of times. The chain carries TRBV6-8 and TRBJ2-5; 7 bases line up with TRBD1. With V trimmed by 4 bases and J by 7 bases, 12 bases remained unmatched. The germline CDR1 and CDR2 sequences are MNHGY and SAAAGT. The CDR3 consists of 15 residues. The CDR3 DNA reads as TGTGCCAGCAGTTGGACAGGACTTCAATGGGGGACCCAGTACTTC. Protein sequence: CASSWTGLQWGTQYF.

This clonotype has just a few counts. The chain recombines TRBV20-1 with TRBJ2-1; 11 nucleotides line up with TRBD2. From germline, CDR1 is DFQATT and CDR2 SNEGSKA (reference sequence). Trimming cost V 5 bases and J 7 bases; bases outside gene matches: 13. The CDR3 covers 16 residues. The CDR3 bases are TGCAGTGCTCGCGGGGTAGCGGGAGGGAGTATGAATGAGCAGTTCTTC. Translating it yields CSARGVAGGSMNEQFF.

The J gene is TRBJ2-1, the V gene TRBV12-3 or TRBV12-4, with D unresolved. The CDR3 runs 15 residues. Trimming took off 1 base at V and 7 bases at J, with 14 bases between the two ends. CDR3 residues: CASSLGGIGGNEQFF. The CDR3 region has the DNA TGTGCCAGCAGTTTAGGTGGGATAGGTGGAAATGAGCAGTTCTTC.

A few counts support this clonotype. The chain joins TRBV20-1 to TRBJ1-5, with a weak D call TRBD1 (5 bases). The V end was cut by 3 bases, the J end by 0 bases, with 12 bases between. CDR3 length equals 15 residues. The V gene's germline CDR1 is DFQATT and CDR2 SNEGSKA (reference sequence). CDR3 residues: CSASRAAYSNQPQHF. For the CDR3, the DNA is TGCAGTGCTAGCAGGGCCGCCTATAGCAATCAGCCCCAGCATTTT.

This clonotype was seen repeatedly, ten times or more. The chain carries TRBV12-3 or TRBV12-4 and TRBJ2-7; 8 nucleotides agree with TRBD1. The CDR3 loop spans 14 amino acids. J gave up 0 bases and V 5 bases, and 3 bases lay outside the gene matches. The CDR3 DNA reads as TGTGCCAGCAGTCCAGGACAGGGCTCCTACGAGCAGTACTTC. Its protein product is CASSPGQGSYEQYF.

V usage is TRBV4-3 and J usage is TRBJ2-2, with D maybe TRBD2 (6 bases). Trimming left V 4 bases short and J 6 bases short, with 12 bases between. From germline, CDR1 is LGHNA and CDR2 YSLEER. The CDR3 is 14 amino acids. Here the CDR3 DNA reads TGCGCCAGCAGCCCGGGACTCCCGGCCGGGGAGCTGTTTTTT. This gives the protein CASSPGLPAGELFF.

J is TRBJ1-3 and V is TRBV27, with unresolved D. The CDR3 spans 12 residues. CDR1 MNHEY and CDR2 SMNVEV come from the germline V gene (reference sequence). Trimming took 5 bases from V and 4 from J, leaving 6 bases between them. The CDR3 spells CASSGRGNTIYF. The CDR3 nucleotides are TGTGCCAGCAGTGGAAGGGGAAACACCATATATTTT.

The V and J genes are TRBV6-2 or TRBV6-3 and TRBJ2-1, with 8 positions matching TRBD2. Germline CDR1 MNHEY, CDR2 SVGEGT. CDR3 size: 16 residues. The V gene end was trimmed by 5 bases and the J gene end by 2 bases; junction bases not matched to a gene: 8. CDR3 in amino acids: CASSTGPGGTYNEQFF. The CDR3, as DNA: TGTGCCAGCAGTACGGGTCCGGGAGGGACCTACAATGAGCAGTTCTTC.

This chain connects TRBV28 to TRBJ2-3; possible D gene TRBD1, 6 bases. Per the germline V gene, CDR1 is MDHEN and CDR2 is SYDVKM. This CDR3 comprises 14 residues. V was cut by 7 bases and J by 0 bases, with 11 bases left in between. This chain's CDR3 is CASISGDSTDTQYF. CDR3 DNA sequence: TGTGCCAGCATCTCAGGGGATAGCACAGATACGCAGTATTTT.

V usage is TRBV30 and J usage is TRBJ1-5; 8 bases agree with TRBD1. Losses at the gene ends were 1 base for V and 3 bases for J; bases not matched to a gene: 8. Per the germline V gene, CDR1 is GTSNPN and CDR2 is SVGIG (reference sequence). The length of the CDR3 is 16 residues. CDR3 nucleotide sequence: TGTGCCTGGAGTGGGGTCCGGGACAGGTACAATCAGCCCCAGCATTTT. Amino acid sequence: CAWSGVRDRYNQPQHF.

The table lists this clonotype with many counts. This rearrangement joins TRBV7-8 to TRBJ2-3; TRBD2 matches 10 bases. The V and J ends lost 3 bases and 5 bases, in that order; junction bases with no gene match: 5. The CDR3 totals 15 residues. Germline assignment: CDR1 SGHVS and CDR2 FQNEAQ. CDR3 bases: TGTGCCAGCAGCTTTCCCCTAGCGGGAGAAGATACGCAGTATTTT. It codes for CASSFPLAGEDTQYF.

There are a few counts of this clonotype. The J gene is TRBJ1-1, the V gene TRBV2, with D uncertain. In germline, CDR1 is SNHLY, CDR2 FYNNEI. The CDR3 contains 14 residues. Between the trimmed V and J ends, which lost 1 base and 0 bases, there was a span of 6 bases. The CDR3 DNA sequence: TGTGCCAGCAGTGAAGGAGGGCTGAACACTGAAGCTTTCTTT. This translates into CASSEGGLNTEAFF.

V gene TRBV4-1 combines with J gene TRBJ2-1; 14 nucleotides match TRBD2. The germline V gene encodes CDR1 MGHRA and CDR2 YSYEKL. This CDR3 region has 16 residues. J gave up 9 bases and V 1 base, and 5 bases lay outside the gene matches. Here the CDR3 reads CASSQAGTSGRSEQFF. CDR3 nucleotides: TGCGCCAGCAGCCAAGCCGGGACTAGCGGGAGAAGTGAGCAGTTCTTC.

This clonotype was seen only once. The chain joins TRBV24-1 to TRBJ2-3; 9 bases line up with TRBD1. The CDR3 spans 19 residues. Germline lookup yields CDR1 KGHDR and CDR2 SFDVKD. Trimming took 3 bases from V and 1 from J; bases not matched to a gene: 13. CDR3 sequence: CATSDPRGQGLSRTDTQYF. Here the CDR3 DNA reads TGTGCCACCAGTGATCCGAGGGGACAGGGCCTCTCCCGCACAGATACGCAGTATTTT.

Only a few counts were recorded for this clonotype. The chain recombines TRBV25-1 with TRBJ1-1, with D possibly TRBD1 on 5 matching bases. Germline assignment: CDR1 MGHDK and CDR2 SYGVNS. CDR3 length: 14 residues. V gave up 1 base and J gave up 4 bases, with 10 bases separating them. The CDR3 here is CASSEFRGSTEAFF. The CDR3 bases are TGTGCCAGCAGTGAATTTCGGGGGAGCACTGAAGCTTTCTTT.

This clonotype has only a few counts. The rearrangement uses TRBV5-1 and TRBJ2-3; D is perhaps TRBD1 or TRBD2 (5 bases each). There are 15 residues in the CDR3. Germline V gives CDR1 SGHRS, CDR2 YFSETQ. Between the trimmed V and J ends, which lost 3 bases and 3 bases, there was a span of 14 bases. CDR3 coding DNA: TGCGCCAGCAGCTCGGTCCAGGGCGGGACAGATACGCAGTATTTT. Its protein product is CASSSVQGGTDTQYF.

V gene TRBV6-2 or TRBV6-3 combines with J gene TRBJ2-2, with 11 bases aligning to TRBD2. The length of the CDR3 is 17 residues. From germline, CDR1 is MNHEY and CDR2 SVGEGT. V lost 2 bases and J lost 4; bases outside the gene matches: 6. The CDR3 nucleotides are TGTGCCAGCAGTTACCTTAGCGGGAGGGCCCTCACCGGGGAGCTGTTTTTT. As protein: CASSYLSGRALTGELFF.